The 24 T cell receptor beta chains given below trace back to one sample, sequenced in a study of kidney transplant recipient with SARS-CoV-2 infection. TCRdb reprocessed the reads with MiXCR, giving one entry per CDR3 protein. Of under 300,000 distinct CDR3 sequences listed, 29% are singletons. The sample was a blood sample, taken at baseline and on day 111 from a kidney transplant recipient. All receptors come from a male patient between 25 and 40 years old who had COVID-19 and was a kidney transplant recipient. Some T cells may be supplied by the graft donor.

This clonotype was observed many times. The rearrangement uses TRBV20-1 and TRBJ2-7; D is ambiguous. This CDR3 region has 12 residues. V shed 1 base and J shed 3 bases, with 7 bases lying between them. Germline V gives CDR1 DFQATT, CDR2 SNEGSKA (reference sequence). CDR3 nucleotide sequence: TGCAGTGCTAGAGGCAAGTACTACGAGCAGTACTTC. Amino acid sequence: CSARGKYYEQYF.

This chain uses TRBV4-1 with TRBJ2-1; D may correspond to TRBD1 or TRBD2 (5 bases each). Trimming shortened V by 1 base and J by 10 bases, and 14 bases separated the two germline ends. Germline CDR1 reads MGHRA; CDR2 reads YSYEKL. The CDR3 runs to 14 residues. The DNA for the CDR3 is TGCGCCAGCAGCCAAGTGGGACCTCTTGCGGAGCAGTTCTTC. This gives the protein CASSQVGPLAEQFF.

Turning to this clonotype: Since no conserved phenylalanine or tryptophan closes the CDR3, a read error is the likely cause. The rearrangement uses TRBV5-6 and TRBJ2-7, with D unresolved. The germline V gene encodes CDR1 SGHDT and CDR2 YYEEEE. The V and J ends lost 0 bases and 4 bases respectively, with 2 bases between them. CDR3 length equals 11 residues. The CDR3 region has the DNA TGTGCCAGCAGCTTGGGGTACGAGCAGTACCTC. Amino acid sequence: CASSLGYEQYL.

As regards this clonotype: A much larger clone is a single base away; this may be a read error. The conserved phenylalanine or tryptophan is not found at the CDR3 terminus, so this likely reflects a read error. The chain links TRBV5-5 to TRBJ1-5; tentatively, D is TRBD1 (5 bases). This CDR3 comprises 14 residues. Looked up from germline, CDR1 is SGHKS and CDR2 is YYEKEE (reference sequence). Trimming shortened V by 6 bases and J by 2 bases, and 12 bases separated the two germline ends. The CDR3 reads CASTSLGGNQPQHS. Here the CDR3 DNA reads TGTGCCAGCACCTCCTTAGGGGGCAATCAGCCCCAGCATTCT.

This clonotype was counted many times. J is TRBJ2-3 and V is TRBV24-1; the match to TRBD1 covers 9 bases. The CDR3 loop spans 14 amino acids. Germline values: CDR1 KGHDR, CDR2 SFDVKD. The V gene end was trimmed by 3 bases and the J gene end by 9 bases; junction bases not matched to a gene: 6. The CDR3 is CATSDPGQGGTQYF. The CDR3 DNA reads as TGTGCCACCAGTGATCCGGGACAGGGAGGGACGCAGTATTTT.

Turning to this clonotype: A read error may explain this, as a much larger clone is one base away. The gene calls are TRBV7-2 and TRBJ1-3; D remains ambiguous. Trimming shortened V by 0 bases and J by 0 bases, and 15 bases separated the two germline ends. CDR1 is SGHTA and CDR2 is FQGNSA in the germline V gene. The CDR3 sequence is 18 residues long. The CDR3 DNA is TGTGCCAGCAGCTTAGCATCCGAGGGCGCATCCTCTGGAAACACCATATATTTT. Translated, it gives CASSLASEGASSGNTIYF.

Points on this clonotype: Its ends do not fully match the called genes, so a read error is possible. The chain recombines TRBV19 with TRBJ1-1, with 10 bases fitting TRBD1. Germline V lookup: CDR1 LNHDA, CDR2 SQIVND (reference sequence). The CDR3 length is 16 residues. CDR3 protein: CAGSIQGQGPWTEAFF. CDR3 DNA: TGTGCCGGTAGTATTCAGGGACAGGGGCCTTGGACTGAAGCTTTCTTT.

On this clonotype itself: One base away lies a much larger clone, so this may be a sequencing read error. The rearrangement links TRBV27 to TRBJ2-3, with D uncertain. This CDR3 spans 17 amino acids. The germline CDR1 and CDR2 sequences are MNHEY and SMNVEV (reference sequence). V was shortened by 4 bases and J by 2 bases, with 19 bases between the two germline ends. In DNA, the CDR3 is TGTGCCAGCAGTTCTAAATCATCCGCATCCTACACAGATACGCAGTATTTT. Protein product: CASSSKSSASYTDTQYF.

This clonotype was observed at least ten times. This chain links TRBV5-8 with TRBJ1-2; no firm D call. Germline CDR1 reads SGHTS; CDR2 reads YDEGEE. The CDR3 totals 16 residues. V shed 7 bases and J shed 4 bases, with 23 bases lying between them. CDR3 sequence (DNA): TGTGCCAGCCGAACAAATCATCCACGAAAGACCTATGGCTACACCTTC. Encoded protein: CASRTNHPRKTYGYTF.

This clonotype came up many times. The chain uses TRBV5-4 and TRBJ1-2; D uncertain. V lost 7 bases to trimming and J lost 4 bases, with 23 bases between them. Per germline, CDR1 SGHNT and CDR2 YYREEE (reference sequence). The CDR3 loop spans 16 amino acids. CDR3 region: CASVFSVPGKTYGYTF. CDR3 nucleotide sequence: TGTGCCAGCGTCTTTAGCGTACCAGGAAAGACCTATGGCTACACCTTC.

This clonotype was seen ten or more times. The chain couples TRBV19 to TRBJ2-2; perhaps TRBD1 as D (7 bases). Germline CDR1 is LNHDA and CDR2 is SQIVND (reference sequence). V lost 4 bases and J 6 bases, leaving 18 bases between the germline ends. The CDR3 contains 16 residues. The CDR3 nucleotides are TGTGCCAGTAGTACCCCAAGACAGGGAGGTTCCGGGGAGCTGTTTTTT. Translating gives CASSTPRQGGSGELFF.

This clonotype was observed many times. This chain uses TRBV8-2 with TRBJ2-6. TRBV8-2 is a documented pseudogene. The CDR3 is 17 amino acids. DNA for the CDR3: TGTGGCAAAGCTCTGAGGATAACACAAAGTCGGGCCAACGTCCTGACTTTC. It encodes CGKALRITQSRANVLTF.

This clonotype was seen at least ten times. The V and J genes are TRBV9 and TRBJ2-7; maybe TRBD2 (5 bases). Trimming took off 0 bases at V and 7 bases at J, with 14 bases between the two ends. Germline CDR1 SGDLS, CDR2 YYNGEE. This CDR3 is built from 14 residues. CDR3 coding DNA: TGTGCCAGCAGCGTAGGGGCTAGCTCGGGGGAGCAGTACGTC. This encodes CASSVGASSGEQYV.

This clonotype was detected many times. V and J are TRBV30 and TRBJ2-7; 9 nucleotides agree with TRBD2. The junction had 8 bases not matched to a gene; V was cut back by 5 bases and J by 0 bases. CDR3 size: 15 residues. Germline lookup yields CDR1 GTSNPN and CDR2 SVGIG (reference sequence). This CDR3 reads CAWVHSGRVSYEQYF. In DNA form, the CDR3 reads TGTGCCTGGGTACATAGCGGGAGAGTCTCCTACGAGCAGTACTTC.

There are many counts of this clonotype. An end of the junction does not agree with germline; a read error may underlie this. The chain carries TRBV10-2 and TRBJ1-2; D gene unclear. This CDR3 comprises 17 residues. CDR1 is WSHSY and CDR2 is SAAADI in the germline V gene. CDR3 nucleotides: TGCGCCAGCAGTAAGTCATCCACTTCTAGAAAGACCTATGGCTACACCTTC. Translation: CASSKSSTSRKTYGYTF.

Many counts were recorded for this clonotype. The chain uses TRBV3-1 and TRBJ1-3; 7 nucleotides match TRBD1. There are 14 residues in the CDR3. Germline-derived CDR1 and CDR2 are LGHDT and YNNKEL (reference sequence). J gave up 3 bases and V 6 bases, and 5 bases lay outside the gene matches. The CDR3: CASRPTGLGNTIYF. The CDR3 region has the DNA TGTGCCAGCAGACCGACAGGGCTTGGAAACACCATATATTTT.

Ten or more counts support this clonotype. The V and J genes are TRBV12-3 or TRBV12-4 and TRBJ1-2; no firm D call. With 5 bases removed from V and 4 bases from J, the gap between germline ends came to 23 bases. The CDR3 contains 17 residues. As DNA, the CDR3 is TGTGCCAGCAGTGGTCCAAACACAGCAGGAAAGACCTATGGCTACACCTTC. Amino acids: CASSGPNTAGKTYGYTF.

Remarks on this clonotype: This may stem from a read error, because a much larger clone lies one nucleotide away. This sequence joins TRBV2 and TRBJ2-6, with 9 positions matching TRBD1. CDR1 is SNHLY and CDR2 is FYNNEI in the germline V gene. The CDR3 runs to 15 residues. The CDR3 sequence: CVSSGTGSGANVLTF. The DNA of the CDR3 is TGTGTCAGCAGTGGGACAGGGTCTGGGGCCAACGTCCTGACTTTC.

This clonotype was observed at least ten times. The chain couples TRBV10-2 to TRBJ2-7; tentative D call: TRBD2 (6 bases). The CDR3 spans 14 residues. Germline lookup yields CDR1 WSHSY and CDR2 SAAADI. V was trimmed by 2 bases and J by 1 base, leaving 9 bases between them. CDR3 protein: CASSEMAGSYEQYF. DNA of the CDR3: TGCGCCAGCAGTGAGATGGCGGGATCCTACGAGCAGTACTTC.

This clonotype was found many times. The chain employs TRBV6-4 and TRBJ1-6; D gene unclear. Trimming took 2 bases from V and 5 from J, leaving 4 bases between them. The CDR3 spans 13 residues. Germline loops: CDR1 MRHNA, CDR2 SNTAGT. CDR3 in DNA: TGTGCCAGCAGTGACAGGGATAATTCACCCCTCCACTTT. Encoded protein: CASSDRDNSPLHF.

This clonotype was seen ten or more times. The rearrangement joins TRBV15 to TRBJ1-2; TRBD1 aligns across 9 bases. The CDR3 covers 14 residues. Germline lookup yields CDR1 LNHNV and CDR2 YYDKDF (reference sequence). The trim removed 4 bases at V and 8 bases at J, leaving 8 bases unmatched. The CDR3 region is CATSNDLTGGGYTF. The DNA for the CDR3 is TGTGCCACCAGCAACGACTTAACAGGGGGCGGCTACACCTTC.

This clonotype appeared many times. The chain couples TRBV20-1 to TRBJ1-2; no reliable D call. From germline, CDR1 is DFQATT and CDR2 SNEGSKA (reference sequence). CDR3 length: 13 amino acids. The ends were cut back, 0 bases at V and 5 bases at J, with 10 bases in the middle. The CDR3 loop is CSARDIRIYGYTF. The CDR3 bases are TGCAGTGCTAGAGATATCCGGATTTATGGCTACACCTTC.

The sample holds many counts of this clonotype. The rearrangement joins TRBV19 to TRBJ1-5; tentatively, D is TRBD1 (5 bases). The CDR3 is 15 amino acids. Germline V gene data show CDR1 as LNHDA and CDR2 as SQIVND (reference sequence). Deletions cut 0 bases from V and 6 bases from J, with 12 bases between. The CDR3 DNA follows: TGTGCCAGTAGTATAGAGGGCCAGAGGGGTCAGCCCCAGCATTTT. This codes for CASSIEGQRGQPQHF.

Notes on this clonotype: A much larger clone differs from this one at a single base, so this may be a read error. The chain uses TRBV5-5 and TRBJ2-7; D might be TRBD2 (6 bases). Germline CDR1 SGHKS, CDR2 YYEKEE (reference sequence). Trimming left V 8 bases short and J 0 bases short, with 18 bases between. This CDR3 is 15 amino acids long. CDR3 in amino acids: CASRISWGVSYEQYF. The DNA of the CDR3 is TGTGCCAGTAGGATCTCCTGGGGGGTCTCCTACGAGCAGTACTTC.